The 32 T cell receptor beta chains below come from one sample, sequenced in a study of T cells in Graves' hyperthyroidism and ophthalmopathy. TCR beta CDR3 region amplification was performed from RNA transcripts. During a first-round RT-PCR of the TCR CDR3, the HTBI primer set was used. TCRdb itself ran the multiplex PCR reads through MiXCR, one entry per CDR3 protein. The data hold around 340,000 distinct CDR3 sequences, with around 13% observed a single time. The specimen was blood. These receptor sequences come from a woman between 25 and 40 years old with Graves' hyperthyroidism.

This chain joins TRBV4-2 and TRBJ1-2, with 10 bases identical to TRBD1. This CDR3 comprises 15 residues. J was trimmed by 5 bases and V by 3 bases; bases with no gene match: 6. Germline V gene sequence: CDR1 LGHNA, CDR2 YNFKEQ. The CDR3 DNA is TGTGCCAGCAGCCAGGGGACAGGGGAGGGGTATGGCTACACCTTC. This codes for CASSQGTGEGYGYTF.

Notes on this clonotype: Just one base apart from a much larger clone, this may be a read error. The chain is built from TRBV12-3 or TRBV12-4 and TRBJ1-5; possibly TRBD1 for D (6 bases). CDR3 length: 15 residues. CDR3 residues: CASSLDRTGNQPRHF. The DNA of the CDR3 is TGTGCCAGCAGCCTCGACAGGACTGGCAATCAGCCCCGGCATTTT.

This clonotype was seen repeatedly, ten times or more. This chain uses TRBV27 with TRBJ2-7; TRBD1 is a possible D gene (6 bases). Germline V gene data show CDR1 as MNHEY and CDR2 as SMNVEV (reference sequence). Trimming cost V 2 bases and J 0 bases, with 14 bases left between them. The CDR3 is 16 amino acids. The CDR3 DNA follows: TGTGCCAGCAGTTTAAATTCCCGACAGGTCTCCTACGAGCAGTACTTC. The encoded protein is CASSLNSRQVSYEQYF.

This clonotype showed up many times. V usage is TRBV6-2 or TRBV6-3 and J usage is TRBJ1-5; 9 nucleotides match TRBD1. V dropped 8 bases and J dropped 4; count of bases not matched to a gene: 9. CDR3 length: 15 amino acids. Looked up from germline, CDR1 is MNHEY and CDR2 is SVGEGT. CDR3 bases: TGTGCCAGCCTGGCCCTGGGACAGGGAAATCAGCCCCAGCATTTT. The encoded protein is CASLALGQGNQPQHF.

This clonotype came up a few times. This chain joins TRBV5-1 and TRBJ2-7; D is perhaps TRBD1 (5 bases). Germline V gives CDR1 SGHRS, CDR2 YFSETQ. The CDR3 is made up of 14 amino acids. Between the trimmed V and J ends, which lost 2 bases and 0 bases, there was a span of 9 bases. Here the CDR3 DNA reads TGCGCCAGCAGCTTAGGGGCATTCTCCTACGAGCAGTACTTC. Its translation: CASSLGAFSYEQYF.

This clonotype was counted many times. This chain connects TRBV6-2 or TRBV6-3 to TRBJ1-3, with D possibly being TRBD1 (5 bases). The V gene lost 0 bases and the J gene lost 4 bases, with 13 bases spanning the gap. This CDR3 is 16 amino acids long. The germline V gene encodes CDR1 MNHEY and CDR2 SVGEGT. The CDR3 DNA reads as TGTGCCAGCAGTTACTCGACCCGGGACCTCGGAAACACCATATATTTT. It translates to CASSYSTRDLGNTIYF.

This clonotype came up many times. The gene calls are TRBV20-1 and TRBJ2-7, with D perhaps TRBD1 or TRBD2 (6 bases each). The length of the CDR3 is 15 residues. Trimming removed 6 bases from V and 3 bases from J, with 21 bases in between. CDR1 DFQATT and CDR2 SNEGSKA come from the germline V gene (reference sequence). CDR3 DNA: TGCAGTGCGCCTCCCGCCGGGGGCATTAACTACGAGCAGTACTTC. Translated, it gives CSAPPAGGINYEQYF.

This rearrangement joins TRBV5-1 to TRBJ2-2; 10 bases match TRBD2. The CDR3 loop spans 16 amino acids. Germline-derived CDR1 and CDR2 are SGHRS and YFSETQ. V was clipped by 0 bases and J by 8 bases; unmatched bases: 7. CDR3 sequence reads: CASSLETSGIPGELFF. In DNA, the CDR3 is TGCGCCAGCAGCTTGGAAACTAGCGGGATACCTGGGGAGCTGTTTTTT.

This clonotype has more than one count but fewer than ten. The chain recombines TRBV9 with TRBJ2-7, with D tentatively TRBD2 (5 bases). With 0 bases removed from V and 3 bases from J, the gap between germline ends came to 13 bases. This CDR3 is built from 15 residues. Germline CDR1 is SGDLS and CDR2 is YYNGEE. CDR3 sequence: CASSVGGLDSYEQYF. The CDR3 nucleotides read TGTGCCAGCAGCGTAGGAGGACTCGATAGCTACGAGCAGTACTTC.

The chain has TRBV7-9 and TRBJ1-2; tentative D call: TRBD1 (6 bases). V gave up 4 bases and J gave up 0 bases, with 15 bases separating them. Germline values: CDR1 SEHNR, CDR2 FQNEAQ (reference sequence). The CDR3 is 16 residues long. The CDR3 here is CASSSPIGTPNYGYTF. The DNA of the CDR3 is TGTGCCAGCAGCTCGCCGATAGGGACACCTAACTATGGCTACACCTTC.

This clonotype came up many times. The rearrangement links TRBV28 to TRBJ2-7; 7 nucleotides line up with TRBD1. Germline V CDR1 and CDR2: MDHEN, SYDVKM. After removal of 8 bases from V and 2 bases from J, the junction contained 12 bases not matched to a gene. The CDR3 has 15 amino acids. The DNA for the CDR3 is TGTGCCAGCGCATCAGCCGGGACAGCCACCTACGAGCAGTACTTC. Amino acid sequence: CASASAGTATYEQYF.

This clonotype has more than one count but fewer than ten. The chain recombines TRBV3-1 with TRBJ1-3, with a tentative D call TRBD1 (6 bases). CDR3 length: 15 residues. The V gene lost 4 bases and the J gene lost 1 base, with 11 bases spanning the gap. Germline assignment: CDR1 LGHDT and CDR2 YNNKEL (reference sequence). The CDR3: CASSLPGQSGNTIYF. For the CDR3, the DNA is TGTGCCAGCAGCCTACCCGGACAGTCTGGAAACACCATATATTTT.

The sample holds many counts of this clonotype. V is TRBV7-2 and J is TRBJ2-7; D ambiguous. There are 15 residues in the CDR3. Deletions cut 5 bases from V and 7 bases from J, with 21 bases between. Per the germline V gene, CDR1 is SGHTA and CDR2 is FQGNSA. The CDR3 sequence: CASSLNSRAMGEQYF. In nucleotides, the CDR3 is TGTGCCAGCAGCCTAAATTCCCGGGCCATGGGGGAGCAGTACTTC.

Only a few counts were recorded for this clonotype. The junction and the germline gene differ at one end; a read error may be behind it. The chain links TRBV7-7 to TRBJ2-5; D possibly corresponds to TRBD1 (5 bases). The CDR3 has 14 residues. CDR1 is SSHAT and CDR2 is FNYEAQ in the germline V gene (reference sequence). In DNA, the CDR3 is TGTGCTAGCAGCTTAGAAGGCAGGGAAGAGACCCAGTACTTC. It translates to CASSLEGREETQYF.

This clonotype was seen only a few times. The chain recombines TRBV28 with TRBJ2-5, with a tentative D call TRBD2 (8 bases). The CDR3 length is 18 residues. CDR1 is MDHEN and CDR2 is SYDVKM in the germline V gene. Trimming pared 5 bases from V and 5 bases from J, leaving 27 bases between. CDR3 in amino acids: CASSHQASGWIGGETQYF. The CDR3 region has the DNA TGTGCCAGCAGTCACCAGGCTAGCGGGTGGATAGGGGGCGAGACCCAGTACTTC.

The chain employs TRBV29-1 and TRBJ2-2, with 11 bases aligning to TRBD1. The V gene end was trimmed by 0 bases and the J gene end by 3 bases; junction bases not matched to a gene: 3. The CDR3 contains 16 residues. Germline V CDR1 and CDR2: SQVTM, ANQGSEA. The CDR3 DNA sequence: TGCAGCGTTGAAGAGGGGGGACAGGGGGACACCGGGGAGCTGTTTTTT. Amino acids: CSVEEGGQGDTGELFF.

The rearrangement links TRBV20-1 to TRBJ1-6; the match to TRBD1 covers 9 bases. The CDR3 spans 15 residues. Germline CDR1 and CDR2: DFQATT and SNEGSKA (reference sequence). The V gene end was trimmed by 2 bases and the J gene end by 8 bases; junction bases not matched to a gene: 7. As DNA, the CDR3 is TGCAGTGCTAGAACGCCGGGACAGGGTTATTCACCCCTCCACTTT. This encodes CSARTPGQGYSPLHF.

This clonotype has just a few counts. The chain couples TRBV28 to TRBJ1-1; D gene uncertain. The CDR3 has 13 residues. V was trimmed by 3 bases and J by 1 base, leaving 6 bases between them. Germline loops: CDR1 MDHEN, CDR2 SYDVKM. CDR3 sequence reads: CASSFRRNTEAFF. CDR3 bases: TGTGCCAGCAGTTTTCGGCGGAACACTGAAGCTTTCTTT.

The gene calls are TRBV3-1 and TRBJ1-4; perhaps TRBD1 as D (6 bases). Germline V gene sequence: CDR1 LGHDT, CDR2 YNNKEL (reference sequence). The CDR3 sequence is 14 residues long. Trimming pared 5 bases from V and 4 bases from J, leaving 11 bases between. CDR3 residues: CASSAGQSNEKLFF. The CDR3 bases are TGTGCCAGCAGCGCCGGACAGAGTAATGAAAAACTGTTTTTT.

This clonotype was seen more than once but under ten times. The chain couples TRBV28 to TRBJ2-7; 7 bases are a match to TRBD2. V lost 1 base and J lost 3; bases outside the gene matches: 9. Germline values: CDR1 MDHEN, CDR2 SYDVKM. The CDR3 covers 16 residues. This CDR3 reads CASSLSWGGSDYEQYF. CDR3 nucleotides: TGTGCCAGCAGTTTATCCTGGGGGGGGTCGGACTACGAGCAGTACTTC.

The rearrangement joins TRBV28 to TRBJ1-1; D unclear. Per the germline V gene, CDR1 is MDHEN and CDR2 is SYDVKM. Trimming left V 2 bases short and J 11 bases short, with 9 bases between. The CDR3 covers 11 residues. In DNA form, the CDR3 reads TGTGCCAGCAGTTTACCCGGAGGGGCTTTCTTT. It translates to CASSLPGGAFF.

This clonotype was recorded many times. V usage is TRBV29-1 and J usage is TRBJ2-7; 10 nucleotides align to TRBD2. CDR1 SQVTM and CDR2 ANQGSEA come from the germline V gene. J was trimmed by 6 bases and V by 6 bases; bases with no gene match: 11. The CDR3 consists of 14 residues. The CDR3 here is CSVRPIAGGTEQYF. CDR3 DNA sequence: TGCAGCGTGCGCCCGATAGCGGGAGGCACCGAGCAGTACTTC.

The chain uses TRBV6-1 and TRBJ2-7; tentatively, D is TRBD1 (6 bases). Germline V gene data show CDR1 as MNHNS and CDR2 as SASEGT. The CDR3 is 13 residues long. Trimming stripped 8 bases from V and 2 bases from J, with 13 bases between. CDR3 residues: CASRQVGTYEQYF. As DNA, the CDR3 is TGTGCCAGCCGACAGGTGGGAACCTACGAGCAGTACTTC.

Remarks on this clonotype: A much larger clonotype is one base distant, so this may be a read error. The V and J genes are TRBV11-3 and TRBJ2-2, with TRBD2 matching 7 bases. Germline CDR1 SGHNT, CDR2 YENEEA. The CDR3 covers 16 residues. This CDR3 reads CASGLDGGDRTGELFF. The CDR3, as DNA: TGTGCCAGCGGCTTAGATGGGGGGGACCGCACCGGGGAGCTGTTTTTT.

This clonotype was observed many times. The V and J genes are TRBV2 and TRBJ2-7, with a tentative D call TRBD1 (6 bases). The CDR3 sequence is 16 residues long. V was cut by 4 bases and J by 0 bases, with 16 bases left in between. CDR1 SNHLY and CDR2 FYNNEI come from the germline V gene. The CDR3 sequence: CASSAPTGSSSYEQYF. In DNA, the CDR3 is TGTGCCAGCAGTGCCCCCACAGGGTCCAGCTCCTACGAGCAGTACTTC.

The V and J genes are TRBV6-5 and TRBJ1-1; no reliable D call. From germline, CDR1 is MNHEY and CDR2 SVGAGI. The CDR3 length is 10 residues. The V and J ends lost 7 bases and 10 bases respectively, with 10 bases between them. This CDR3 reads CASKGVLAFF. The CDR3 nucleotides read TGTGCCAGCAAGGGAGTCCTAGCTTTCTTT.

This clonotype was recorded many times. This chain uses TRBV11-2 with TRBJ1-3, with TRBD1 as a possible D gene (6 bases). Trimming left V 5 bases short and J 0 bases short, with 11 bases between. The CDR3 consists of 15 residues. The germline V gene has CDR1 SGHAT and CDR2 FQNNGV. For the CDR3, the DNA is TGTGCCAGCAGCGTGAGAGGGGGCTCTGGAAACACCATATATTTT. Translation gives CASSVRGGSGNTIYF.

The V gene is TRBV19, the J gene TRBJ1-2, with a possible D match to TRBD1 (6 bases). The V gene lost 4 bases and the J gene lost 4 bases, with 10 bases spanning the gap. Germline CDR1 reads LNHDA; CDR2 reads SQIVND (reference sequence). CDR3 length: 13 residues. The CDR3 reads CASSTKTGYGYTF. The CDR3 coding sequence is TGTGCCAGTAGTACCAAGACAGGCTATGGCTACACCTTC.

About this clonotype itself: This sequence may be a read error, since a much larger clone differs from it by one base. This chain connects TRBV7-9 to TRBJ1-1; D is ambiguous. The CDR3 length is 11 residues. Germline CDR1 is SEHNR and CDR2 is FQNEAQ (reference sequence). CDR3 in amino acids: CATSLQREAFF. The CDR3 DNA reads TGTGCCACCAGCTTACAGCGTGAAGCTTTCTTT.

This clonotype appeared many times. This sequence joins TRBV19 and TRBJ1-1; D unclear. The CDR3 loop spans 13 amino acids. Between the trimmed V and J ends, which lost 7 bases and 5 bases, there was a span of 14 bases. Per germline, CDR1 LNHDA and CDR2 SQIVND (reference sequence). CDR3 loop: CASNPGIETEAFF. CDR3 DNA: TGTGCCAGTAACCCCGGGATTGAAACTGAAGCTTTCTTT.

This chain uses TRBV30 with TRBJ1-3; 8 bases map to TRBD1. With 4 bases clipped from V and 4 bases from J, the junction kept 3 bases outside the gene matches. CDR1 is GTSNPN and CDR2 is SVGIG in the germline V gene (reference sequence). The CDR3 runs to 13 residues. The CDR3 loop is CAWTWTGGNTIYF. The CDR3, as DNA: TGTGCCTGGACCTGGACAGGGGGAAACACCATATATTTT.

This clonotype has at least ten counts. The chain is built from TRBV27 and TRBJ2-7; 9 nucleotides match TRBD1. Germline trimming cut 6 bases from V and 5 bases from J; bases unmatched to any gene: 14. CDR1 is MNHEY, CDR2 SMNVEV, per germline (reference sequence). CDR3 length: 16 amino acids. The CDR3 protein is CASSQRVGTGTHEQYF. The DNA of the CDR3 is TGTGCCAGCAGCCAAAGGGTCGGGACAGGGACCCACGAGCAGTACTTC.